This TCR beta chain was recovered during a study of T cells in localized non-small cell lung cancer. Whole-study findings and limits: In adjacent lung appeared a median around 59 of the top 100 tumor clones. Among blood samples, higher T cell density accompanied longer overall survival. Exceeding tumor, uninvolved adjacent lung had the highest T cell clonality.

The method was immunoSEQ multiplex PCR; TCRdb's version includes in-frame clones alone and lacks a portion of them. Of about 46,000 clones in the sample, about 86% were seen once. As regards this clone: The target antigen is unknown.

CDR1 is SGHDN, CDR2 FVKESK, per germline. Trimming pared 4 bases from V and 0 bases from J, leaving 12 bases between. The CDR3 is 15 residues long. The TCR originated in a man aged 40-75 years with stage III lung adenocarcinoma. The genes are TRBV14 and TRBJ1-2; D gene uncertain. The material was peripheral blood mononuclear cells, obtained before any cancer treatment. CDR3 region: CASSPPIRTNYGYTF. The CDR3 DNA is TGTGCCAGCAGCCCCCCGATTAGGACTAACTATGGCTACACCTTC.